Shown below are 16 T cell receptor beta chains from a single sample sequenced in a study of OX40 agonist ivuxolimab in advanced cancers. This table comes from immunoSEQ multiplex PCR, and its TCRdb copy is limited to in-frame clones, with some not included. Of 70,000 or so clones listed, 91% are singletons. Here the sequenced sample was CD4+ or CD8+ T cells sorted from blood, taken in a trial of the OX40 agonist ivuxolimab. Every receptor here comes from an adult with an advanced solid tumor such as melanoma, head and neck, liver or kidney cancer.

The chain employs TRBV7-2 and TRBJ2-5, with D maybe TRBD2 (5 bases). Germline V lookup: CDR1 SGHTA, CDR2 FQGNSA. The V end lost 4 bases, the J end lost 5 bases, and 11 bases lay between the germline ends. The CDR3 is 13 amino acids. CDR3 region: CASSSRVMETQYF. In nucleotides, the CDR3 is TGTGCCAGCAGCTCGAGGGTGATGGAGACCCAGTACTTC. The full variable domain, rest sourced from reference TRBV7-2 and TRBJ2-5, is GAGVSQSPSNKVTEKGKDVELRCDPISGHTALYWYRQSLGQGLEFLIYFQGNSAPDKSGLPSDRFSAERTGGSVSTLTIQRTQQEDSAVYLCASSSRVMETQYFGPGTRLLVL.

This sequence joins TRBV30 and TRBJ1-1; possible D gene TRBD1, 6 bases. This CDR3 region has 15 residues. CDR1 is GTSNPN, CDR2 SVGIG, per germline (reference sequence). Trimming shortened V by 3 bases and J by 6 bases, and 20 bases separated the two germline ends. The CDR3 spells CAWRARWGAGPEAFF. As DNA, the CDR3 is TGTGCCTGGAGAGCCCGCTGGGGGGCGGGCCCTGAAGCTTTCTTT.

The chain carries TRBV11-2 and TRBJ2-1; D may be TRBD2 (6 bases). This CDR3 comprises 14 residues. V lost 5 bases and J lost 3, with 11 bases in between. CDR1 and CDR2 from the germline V gene are SGHAT and FQNNGV. The CDR3: CASSVGLRYNEQFF. The CDR3 DNA sequence: TGTGCCAGCAGCGTGGGACTTCGCTACAATGAGCAGTTCTTC.

This clone showed up just once. V and J are TRBV6-5 and TRBJ2-1; D ambiguous. CDR3 length equals 16 residues. The V gene lost 2 bases and the J gene lost 0 bases, with 11 bases spanning the gap. Germline V CDR1 and CDR2: MNHEY, SVGAGI. CDR3 DNA: TGTGCCAGCAGTTACCGGACGGTCAGCTCCTACAATGAGCAGTTCTTC. Protein: CASSYRTVSSYNEQFF.

The J gene is TRBJ2-1, the V gene TRBV2, with 13 bases fitting TRBD2. The CDR3 is 17 residues long. CDR1 and CDR2 from the germline V gene are SNHLY and FYNNEI. V shed 9 bases and J 4 bases; nucleotides not matched to a gene: 12. The CDR3: CARSLAGGPGVYNEQFF. The CDR3 DNA reads as TGTGCCAGATCACTAGCGGGAGGGCCAGGGGTGTACAATGAGCAGTTCTTC.

The V call is TRBV20-1, the J call TRBJ2-5; D unresolved. V lost 8 bases and J 5 bases, leaving 12 bases between the germline ends. This CDR3 spans 11 amino acids. Germline V gene lookup returns CDR1 DFQATT and CDR2 SNEGSKA (reference sequence). This chain's CDR3 is CSTRPSETQYF. CDR3 coding DNA: TGCAGTACTCGACCGTCGGAGACCCAGTACTTC.

V and J are TRBV10-1 and TRBJ2-2, with D unresolved. V was shortened by 2 bases and J by 4 bases, with 14 bases between the two germline ends. CDR3 size: 16 residues. Germline lookup yields CDR1 WNHNN and CDR2 SYGVQD (reference sequence). This CDR3 is CASSEILRPRTGELFF. CDR3 in DNA: TGCGCCAGCAGTGAGATCTTGCGCCCGCGCACCGGGGAGCTGTTTTTT.

This clone was observed a few times. J is TRBJ2-1 and V is TRBV7-3, with TRBD1 identical over 8 bases. V gave up 4 bases and J gave up 8 bases; unmatched junction bases: 4. Germline V gives CDR1 SGHTA, CDR2 FQGTGA. This CDR3 region has 13 residues. CDR3 sequence: CASSSTGVDEQFF. CDR3 DNA: TGTGCCAGCAGCTCGACAGGGGTTGATGAGCAGTTCTTC.

The J gene is TRBJ2-1, the V gene TRBV6-4; TRBD2 aligns across 8 bases. CDR1 is MRHNA, CDR2 SNTAGT, per germline. The J segment lost 4 bases and the V segment lost 4 bases, leaving 9 bases of the junction unmatched. This CDR3 is 16 amino acids long. The CDR3 spells CASSAKAGTSYNEQFF. In DNA, the CDR3 is TGTGCCAGCAGTGCCAAAGCCGGGACTAGTTACAATGAGCAGTTCTTC.

The V gene is TRBV5-4, the J gene TRBJ2-7, with D tentatively TRBD1 (6 bases). CDR1 SGHNT and CDR2 YYREEE come from the germline V gene (reference sequence). V gave up 0 bases and J gave up 2 bases, with 6 bases separating them. The CDR3 has 13 amino acids. The CDR3: CASSLGDTYEQYF. Here the CDR3 DNA reads TGTGCCAGCAGCTTGGGGGACACCTACGAGCAGTACTTC.

The J gene is TRBJ1-5, the V gene TRBV7-6, with TRBD1 matching over 7 bases. V shed 1 base, J shed 6 bases, and the junction held 6 bases outside the gene matches. The CDR3 is 15 residues long. CDR1 is SGHVS and CDR2 is FNYEAQ in the germline V gene. In DNA, the CDR3 is TGTGCCAGCAGCTTAGTAGCAGGGGGTAGTCAGCCCCAGCATTTT. Its translation: CASSLVAGGSQPQHF.

The gene calls are TRBV12-5 and TRBJ2-1, with D unresolved. Per germline, CDR1 LGHNT and CDR2 FRNRAP. The CDR3 covers 11 residues. The V gene lost 7 bases and the J gene lost 4 bases, with 5 bases spanning the gap. This chain's CDR3 is CASVMYNEQFF. CDR3 bases: TGTGCTAGTGTTATGTACAATGAGCAGTTCTTC.

This chain uses TRBV19 with TRBJ1-1, with 8 bases fitting TRBD1. V lost 6 bases, J lost 0 bases, and 3 bases stayed unmatched. The V gene's germline CDR1 is LNHDA and CDR2 SQIVND (reference sequence). CDR3 length equals 14 residues. The CDR3 DNA is TGTGCCAGTAGCCTCAGGGGGCTGAACACTGAAGCTTTCTTT. Translated: CASSLRGLNTEAFF.

The chain is built from TRBV18 and TRBJ2-7; 7 nucleotides agree with TRBD1. The CDR3 sequence is 15 residues long. The germline V gene has CDR1 KGHSH and CDR2 LQKENI. V lost 5 bases to trimming and J lost 3 bases; unmatched junction nucleotides: 10. In DNA, the CDR3 is TGTGCCAGCTCAGAATCGGGACAGAAAAACTACGAGCAGTACTTC. Amino acids: CASSESGQKNYEQYF.

The chain carries TRBV5-1 and TRBJ2-1; 7 bases align to TRBD2. Germline V gene lookup returns CDR1 SGHRS and CDR2 YFSETQ. This CDR3 comprises 15 residues. J lost 4 bases, V lost 3 bases, and 7 bases had no gene match. CDR3 sequence reads: CASSSHRREYNEQFF. The CDR3 DNA sequence: TGCGCCAGCAGCTCCCACAGGCGGGAGTACAATGAGCAGTTCTTC.

The table lists this clone with a few counts. The rearrangement uses TRBV10-1 and TRBJ2-7; 8 nucleotides agree with TRBD2. V gave up 3 bases and J gave up 2 bases; unmatched junction bases: 6. Germline V gene lookup returns CDR1 WNHNN and CDR2 SYGVQD (reference sequence). The CDR3 covers 15 residues. The CDR3 region is CASSEGTGGPYEQYF. DNA for the CDR3: TGCGCCAGCAGTGAAGGAACGGGAGGGCCCTACGAGCAGTACTTC.